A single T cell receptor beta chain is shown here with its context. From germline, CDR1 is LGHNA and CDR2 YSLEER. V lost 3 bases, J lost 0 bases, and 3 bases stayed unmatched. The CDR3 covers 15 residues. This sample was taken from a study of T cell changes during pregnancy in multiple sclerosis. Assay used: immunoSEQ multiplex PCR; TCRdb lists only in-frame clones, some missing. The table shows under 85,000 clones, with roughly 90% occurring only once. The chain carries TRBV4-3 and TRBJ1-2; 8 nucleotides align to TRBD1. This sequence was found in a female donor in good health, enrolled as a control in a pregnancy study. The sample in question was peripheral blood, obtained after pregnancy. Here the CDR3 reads CASSQTGVPNYGYTF. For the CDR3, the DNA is TGCGCCAGCAGCCAGACAGGGGTTCCTAACTATGGCTACACCTTC.